Listed here are 21 T cell receptor beta chains from one sample, sequenced in a study of multiple sclerosis patients with progressive multifocal leukoencephalopathy. Clones were read by immunoSEQ multiplex PCR, and TCRdb kept only the in-frame ones, dropping some. The data show more than 30,000 clones, over 75% seen once. Documented time point: before natalizumab initiation. Source material: PBMCs. The receptors here all came from a human donor with multiple sclerosis.

This clone is a singleton in its sample. Written as DNA, the CDR3 is TGTGCCAGCAGCTCCGCCGGGACACTGAATGAAAAACTGTTTTTT. It translates to CASSSAGTLNEKLFF. V and J are TRBV7-9 and TRBJ1-4; D is possibly TRBD1 (6 bases). This CDR3 has 15 amino acids. V lost 4 bases to trimming and J lost 5 bases, with 14 bases between them. Germline CDR1 and CDR2: SEHNR and FQNEAQ (reference sequence). Variable domain in full (rest from reference TRBV7-9 and TRBJ1-4): DTGVSQNPRHKITKRGQNVTFRCDPISEHNRLYWYRQTLGQGPEFLTYFQNEAQLEKSRLLSDRFSAERPKGSFSTLEIQRTEQGDSAMYLCASSSAGTLNEKLFFGSGTQLSVL.

The chain carries TRBV5-1 and TRBJ1-1; 9 bases agree with TRBD1. V lost 3 bases, J lost 11 bases, and 14 bases stayed unmatched. Germline loops: CDR1 SGHRS, CDR2 YFSETQ. This CDR3 comprises 15 residues. CDR3 loop: CASSSVPGQGEDAFF. Here the CDR3 DNA reads TGCGCCAGCAGCTCCGTTCCGGGACAGGGAGAGGATGCTTTCTTT.

V and J are TRBV29-1 and TRBJ2-1; D call uncertain. Trimming pared 4 bases from V and 8 bases from J, leaving 9 bases between. The CDR3 consists of 11 residues. The V gene's germline CDR1 is SQVTM and CDR2 ANQGSEA. Written as DNA, the CDR3 is TGCAGCGTTGTACCCCCGGATGAGCAGTTCTTC. Amino acids: CSVVPPDEQFF.

This CDR3 reads CASRGGPTNEKLFF. Written as DNA, the CDR3 is TGTGCCAGCAGGGGGGGACCGACTAATGAAAAACTGTTTTTT. This chain uses TRBV28 with TRBJ1-4; possibly TRBD1 for D (5 bases). Trimming took off 6 bases at V and 2 bases at J, with 10 bases between the two ends. Germline loops: CDR1 MDHEN, CDR2 SYDVKM. This CDR3 is built from 14 residues.

The chain joins TRBV10-1 to TRBJ2-6, with a weak D call TRBD2 (6 bases). This CDR3 has 16 residues. Germline lookup yields CDR1 WNHNN and CDR2 SYGVQD (reference sequence). Trimming took 6 bases from V and 0 from J, leaving 12 bases between them. The CDR3 protein is CASSPGGISGANVLTF. The CDR3 DNA sequence: TGCGCCAGCAGCCCCGGAGGGATCTCTGGGGCCAACGTCCTGACTTTC.

V gene TRBV19 combines with J gene TRBJ2-2; TRBD2 agrees at 7 bases. Unmatched junction bases numbered 1, after V lost 5 bases and J lost 1 base. The CDR3 runs to 14 residues. Germline lookup yields CDR1 LNHDA and CDR2 SQIVND (reference sequence). For the CDR3, the DNA is TGTGCCAGTAGTCTAGCGGAGAACACCGGGGAGCTGTTTTTT. Its protein product is CASSLAENTGELFF.

The chain uses TRBV11-2 and TRBJ2-7, with D possibly being TRBD2 (6 bases). Trimming removed 3 bases from V and 1 base from J, with 16 bases in between. Germline loops: CDR1 SGHAT, CDR2 FQNNGV. The CDR3 is 16 residues long. The CDR3 DNA reads as TGTGCCAGCAGCTTCGGTTGGGGGGACCGTTCCTACGAGCAGTACTTC. This sequence encodes CASSFGWGDRSYEQYF.

The chain combines TRBV5-4 with TRBJ1-1; TRBD1 aligns across 7 bases. Per germline, CDR1 SGHNT and CDR2 YYREEE (reference sequence). After removal of 4 bases from V and 6 bases from J, the junction contained 3 bases not matched to a gene. The CDR3 is 12 amino acids. CDR3 amino acids: CASSPGTAEAFF. The CDR3, as DNA: TGTGCCAGCAGCCCTGGGACAGCTGAAGCTTTCTTT. Supplemented by reference TRBV5-4 and TRBJ1-1, the full variable domain reads ETGVTQSPTHLIKTRGQQVTLRCSSQSGHNTVSWYQQALGQGPQFIFQYYREEENGRGNFPPRFSGLQFPNYSSELNVNALELDDSALYLCASSPGTAEAFFGQGTRLTVV.

The DNA of the CDR3 is TGTGCCAGCAGTCCCCCCCCCGGGACTAGCGGCACCTACGAGCAGTACTTC. Its protein product is CASSPPPGTSGTYEQYF. The chain carries TRBV28 and TRBJ2-7; TRBD2 matches 11 bases. Trimming removed 5 bases from V and 2 bases from J; junction bases left unmatched: 11. Germline V gives CDR1 MDHEN, CDR2 SYDVKM. This CDR3 contains 17 residues.

This chain uses TRBV7-9 with TRBJ1-4; no clear D gene. The germline V gene has CDR1 SEHNR and CDR2 FQNEAQ (reference sequence). V dropped 8 bases and J dropped 4 bases, with 14 bases sitting between them. This CDR3 has 14 residues. The CDR3 region is CASGFLGGNEKLFF. The CDR3 nucleotides are TGTGCCAGCGGGTTTTTGGGAGGTAATGAAAAACTGTTTTTT.

The chain has TRBV4-1 and TRBJ2-1; 10 positions agree with TRBD2. The CDR3 runs 16 residues. Trimming removed 0 bases from V and 7 bases from J; junction bases left unmatched: 6. Germline V gene lookup returns CDR1 MGHRA and CDR2 YSYEKL. CDR3 sequence: CASSQESLAGVNEQFF. CDR3 coding DNA: TGCGCCAGCAGCCAAGAGTCGCTAGCGGGAGTAAATGAGCAGTTCTTC.

The rearrangement uses TRBV5-8 and TRBJ2-1; D might be TRBD1 (6 bases). V lost 4 bases and J lost 4, with 15 bases in between. The germline gives CDR1 SGHTS, CDR2 YDEGEE. There are 15 residues in the CDR3. CDR3 DNA: TGTGCCAGCAGCCTGTTGGGGACACAGTACAATGAGCAGTTCTTC. Encoded protein: CASSLLGTQYNEQFF.

This chain joins TRBV12-5 and TRBJ2-7, with D possibly called TRBD1 or TRBD2 (5 bases each). V was clipped by 6 bases and J by 6 bases, with 18 bases between them. The germline CDR1 and CDR2 sequences are LGHNT and FRNRAP. This CDR3 region has 14 residues. CDR3 bases: TGTGCTAGTGGCCCCGGGACCCTCGACTCCGAGCAGTACTTC. This sequence encodes CASGPGTLDSEQYF.

The chain has TRBV19 and TRBJ2-7; 7 bases line up with TRBD2. The J segment lost 0 bases and the V segment lost 4 bases, leaving 6 bases of the junction unmatched. Germline V gene lookup returns CDR1 LNHDA and CDR2 SQIVND (reference sequence). The CDR3 spans 15 residues. The CDR3 reads CASSTAGASSYEQYF. The DNA for the CDR3 is TGTGCCAGTAGTACCGCGGGAGCGAGCTCCTACGAGCAGTACTTC.

The V and J genes are TRBV6-1 and TRBJ2-1; TRBD2 matches 13 bases. Germline V gene sequence: CDR1 MNHNS, CDR2 SASEGT. V lost 2 bases to trimming and J lost 9 bases; unmatched junction nucleotides: 16. The CDR3 is made up of 19 amino acids. CDR3 sequence reads: CASSEYENSGTSGKGEQFF. The CDR3 DNA is TGTGCCAGCAGTGAATACGAGAATAGTGGGACTAGCGGGAAGGGTGAGCAGTTCTTC.

This chain links TRBV20-1 with TRBJ2-1, with D tentatively TRBD1 (5 bases). Trimming stripped 5 bases from V and 9 bases from J, with 11 bases between. The V gene's germline CDR1 is DFQATT and CDR2 SNEGSKA (reference sequence). The CDR3 totals 11 residues. The CDR3 is CSASQGIEQFF. The CDR3 DNA reads TGCAGTGCTTCCCAGGGCATTGAGCAGTTCTTC.

The rearrangement uses TRBV11-2 and TRBJ1-2, with 9 bases identical to TRBD1. Looked up from germline, CDR1 is SGHAT and CDR2 is FQNNGV. The CDR3 covers 14 residues. Germline trimming cut 6 bases from V and 1 base from J; bases unmatched to any gene: 3. The CDR3 sequence is CASRSDRGNYGYTF. In DNA, the CDR3 is TGTGCCAGCAGGTCGGACAGGGGTAACTATGGCTACACCTTC.

V and J are TRBV11-2 and TRBJ1-2; 11 bases fit TRBD1. V lost 5 bases to trimming and J lost 8 bases; unmatched junction nucleotides: 13. Germline V CDR1 and CDR2: SGHAT, FQNNGV. The CDR3 is 16 amino acids. CDR3: CASSAKGGQGAGGYTF. The DNA for the CDR3 is TGTGCCAGCAGCGCTAAGGGCGGACAGGGGGCAGGAGGCTACACCTTC.

Written as DNA, the CDR3 is TGTGCCAGCAGCTTAGAGGTCGGACAGGTACAGCATTTT. Residues: CASSLEVGQVQHF. The chain links TRBV7-2 to TRBJ1-5; 7 bases agree with TRBD1. The ends lost 1 base at V and 13 bases at J; junction bases unmatched: 7. The CDR3 loop spans 13 amino acids. CDR1 is SGHTA and CDR2 is FQGNSA in the germline V gene.

The chain combines TRBV7-2 with TRBJ1-5; weak D call: TRBD1 (6 bases). V dropped 2 bases and J dropped 3 bases, with 14 bases sitting between them. The CDR3 length is 16 residues. Germline V gene data show CDR1 as SGHTA and CDR2 as FQGNSA. The CDR3 nucleotides are TGTGCCAGCAGCTTAAATGGGCAGGGGATCAATCAGCCCCAGCATTTT. Translation gives CASSLNGQGINQPQHF.

This chain links TRBV11-2 with TRBJ2-7; 7 bases match TRBD2. V shed 7 bases, J shed 0 bases, and the junction held 18 bases outside the gene matches. The CDR3 has 18 amino acids. Per germline, CDR1 SGHAT and CDR2 FQNNGV. CDR3 protein: CASNPGWGEGRSSYEQYF. CDR3 in DNA: TGTGCCAGCAACCCCGGTTGGGGGGAGGGAAGGAGCTCCTACGAGCAGTACTTC.